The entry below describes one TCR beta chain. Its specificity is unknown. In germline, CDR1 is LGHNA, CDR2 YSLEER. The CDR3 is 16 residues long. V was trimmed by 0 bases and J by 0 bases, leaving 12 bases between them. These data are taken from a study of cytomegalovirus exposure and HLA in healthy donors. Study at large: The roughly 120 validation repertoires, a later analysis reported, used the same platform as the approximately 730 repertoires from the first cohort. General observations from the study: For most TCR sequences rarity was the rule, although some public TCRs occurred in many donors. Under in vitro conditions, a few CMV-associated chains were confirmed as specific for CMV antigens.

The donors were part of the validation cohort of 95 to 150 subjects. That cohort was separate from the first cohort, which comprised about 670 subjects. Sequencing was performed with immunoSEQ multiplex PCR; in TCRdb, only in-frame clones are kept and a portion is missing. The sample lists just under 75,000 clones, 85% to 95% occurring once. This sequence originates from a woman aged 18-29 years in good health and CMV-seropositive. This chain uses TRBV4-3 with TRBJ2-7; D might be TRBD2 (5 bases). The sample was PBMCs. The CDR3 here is CASSQDLGGGSYEQYF. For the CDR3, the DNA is TGCGCCAGCAGCCAAGATCTAGGCGGAGGCTCCTACGAGCAGTACTTC.